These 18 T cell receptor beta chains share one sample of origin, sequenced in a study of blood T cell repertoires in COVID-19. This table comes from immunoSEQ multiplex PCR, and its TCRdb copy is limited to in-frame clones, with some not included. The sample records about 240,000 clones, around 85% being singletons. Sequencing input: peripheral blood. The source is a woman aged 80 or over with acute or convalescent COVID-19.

The CDR3 is CASIERGPRTVGTQYF. The CDR3 DNA reads as TGTGCCAGCATTGAGCGGGGGCCCCGGACGGTGGGGACCCAGTACTTC. The gene calls are TRBV2 and TRBJ2-5; TRBD2 matches 8 bases. Germline assignment: CDR1 SNHLY and CDR2 FYNNEI. The CDR3 is made up of 16 amino acids. Trimming at V came to 7 bases and at J to 7 bases, leaving 17 bases not matched to a gene.

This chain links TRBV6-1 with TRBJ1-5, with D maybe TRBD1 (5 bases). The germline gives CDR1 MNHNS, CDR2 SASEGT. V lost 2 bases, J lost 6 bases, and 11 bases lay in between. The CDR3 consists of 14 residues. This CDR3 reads CASSEIQVGQPQHF. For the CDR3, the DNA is TGTGCCAGCAGTGAAATACAGGTGGGTCAGCCCCAGCATTTT.

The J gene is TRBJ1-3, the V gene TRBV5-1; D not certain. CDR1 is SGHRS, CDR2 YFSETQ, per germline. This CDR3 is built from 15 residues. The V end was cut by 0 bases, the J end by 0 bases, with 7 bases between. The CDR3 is CASSLEPSSGNTIYF. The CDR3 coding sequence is TGCGCCAGCAGCTTGGAGCCTAGCTCTGGAAACACCATATATTTT.

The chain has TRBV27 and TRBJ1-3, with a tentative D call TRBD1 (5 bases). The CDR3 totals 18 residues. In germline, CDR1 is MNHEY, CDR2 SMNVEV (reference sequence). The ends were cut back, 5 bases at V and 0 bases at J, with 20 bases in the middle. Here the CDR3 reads CASSLSGTLRHSGNTIYF. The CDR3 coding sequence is TGTGCCAGCAGTCTCTCCGGGACTCTAAGACACTCTGGAAACACCATATATTTT.

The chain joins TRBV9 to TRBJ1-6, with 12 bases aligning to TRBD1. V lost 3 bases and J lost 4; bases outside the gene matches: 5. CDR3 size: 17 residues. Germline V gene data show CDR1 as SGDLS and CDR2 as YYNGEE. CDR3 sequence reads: CASSEGTGGFYNSPLHF. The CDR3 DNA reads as TGTGCCAGCAGCGAAGGGACAGGGGGCTTTTATAATTCACCCCTCCACTTT.

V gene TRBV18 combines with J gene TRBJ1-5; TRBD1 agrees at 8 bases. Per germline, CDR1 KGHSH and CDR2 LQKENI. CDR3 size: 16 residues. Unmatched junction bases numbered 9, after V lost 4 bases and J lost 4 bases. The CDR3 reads CASSRNPQGVNQPQHF. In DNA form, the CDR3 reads TGTGCCAGCTCACGGAACCCACAGGGGGTTAATCAGCCCCAGCATTTT.

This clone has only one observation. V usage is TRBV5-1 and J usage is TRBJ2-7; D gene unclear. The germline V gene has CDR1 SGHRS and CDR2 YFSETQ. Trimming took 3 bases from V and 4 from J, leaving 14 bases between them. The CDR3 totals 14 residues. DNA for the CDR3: TGCGCCAGCAGCTCATCGTCTTCAGCGTACGAGCAGTACTTC. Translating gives CASSSSSSAYEQYF.

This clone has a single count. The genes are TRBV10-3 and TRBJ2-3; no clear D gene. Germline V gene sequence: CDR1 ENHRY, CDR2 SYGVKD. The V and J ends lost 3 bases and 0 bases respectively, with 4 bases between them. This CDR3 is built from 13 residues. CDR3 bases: TGTGCCATCAGTGAACGGAGCACAGATACGCAGTATTTT. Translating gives CAISERSTDTQYF.

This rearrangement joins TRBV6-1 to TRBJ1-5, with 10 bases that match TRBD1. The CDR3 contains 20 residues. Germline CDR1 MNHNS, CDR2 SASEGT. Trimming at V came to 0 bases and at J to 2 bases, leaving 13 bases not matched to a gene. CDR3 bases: TGTGCCAGCAGTGAAGCGCTTGGTTCGACAGGGGGCAAGGGCAATCAGCCCCAGCATTTT. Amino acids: CASSEALGSTGGKGNQPQHF.

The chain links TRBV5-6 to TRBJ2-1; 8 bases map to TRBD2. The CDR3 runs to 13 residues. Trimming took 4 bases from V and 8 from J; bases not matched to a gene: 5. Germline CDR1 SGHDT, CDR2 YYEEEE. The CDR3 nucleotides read TGTGCCAGCAGCCCCGGGACTAGTGATGAGCAGTTCTTC. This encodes CASSPGTSDEQFF.

CDR3 protein: CASSQTGTLNEKLFF. In DNA form, the CDR3 reads TGTGCCAGCAGCCAGACAGGGACCCTTAATGAAAAACTGTTTTTT. This chain joins TRBV4-2 and TRBJ1-4; TRBD1 aligns across 7 bases. V dropped 3 bases and J dropped 4; count of bases not matched to a gene: 5. Germline CDR1 reads LGHNA; CDR2 reads YNFKEQ. CDR3 size: 15 residues.

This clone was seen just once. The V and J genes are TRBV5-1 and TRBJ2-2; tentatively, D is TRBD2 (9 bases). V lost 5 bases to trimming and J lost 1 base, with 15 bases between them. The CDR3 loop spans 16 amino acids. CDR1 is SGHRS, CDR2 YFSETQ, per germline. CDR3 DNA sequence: TGCGCCAGCAGGCGGGGGGGACAGGAGAACACCGGGGAGCTGTTTTTT. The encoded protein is CASRRGGQENTGELFF.

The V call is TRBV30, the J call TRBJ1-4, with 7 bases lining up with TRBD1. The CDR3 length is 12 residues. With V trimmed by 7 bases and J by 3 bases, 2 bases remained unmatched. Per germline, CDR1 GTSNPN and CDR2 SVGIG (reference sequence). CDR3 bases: TGTGCCTCCGGGACAGCTAATGAAAAACTGTTTTTT. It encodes CASGTANEKLFF. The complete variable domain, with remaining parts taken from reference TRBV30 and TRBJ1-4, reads SQTIHQWPATLVQPVGSPLSLECTVEGTSNPNLYWYRQAAGRGLQLLFYSVGIGQISSEVPQNLSASRPQDRQFILSSKKLLLSDSGFYLCASGTANEKLFFGSGTQLSVL.

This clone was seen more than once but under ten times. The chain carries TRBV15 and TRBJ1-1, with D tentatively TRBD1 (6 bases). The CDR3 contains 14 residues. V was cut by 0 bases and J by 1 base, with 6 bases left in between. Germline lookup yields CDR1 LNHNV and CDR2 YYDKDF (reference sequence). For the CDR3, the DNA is TGTGCCACCAGCAGAGAACAGGGGAACACTGAAGCTTTCTTT. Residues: CATSREQGNTEAFF.

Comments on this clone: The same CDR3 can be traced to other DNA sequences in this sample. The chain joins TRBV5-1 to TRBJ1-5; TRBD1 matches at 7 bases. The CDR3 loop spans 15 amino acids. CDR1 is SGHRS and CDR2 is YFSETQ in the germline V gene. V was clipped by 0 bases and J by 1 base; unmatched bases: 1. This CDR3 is CASSLDRGSNQPQHF. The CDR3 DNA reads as TGCGCCAGCAGCTTGGACAGGGGAAGCAATCAGCCCCAGCATTTT.

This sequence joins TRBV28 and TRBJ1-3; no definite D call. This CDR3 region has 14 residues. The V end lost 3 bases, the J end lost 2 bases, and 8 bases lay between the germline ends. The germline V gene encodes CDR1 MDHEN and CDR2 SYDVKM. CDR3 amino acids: CASSLRGTGNTIYF. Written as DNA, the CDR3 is TGTGCCAGCAGTTTGAGAGGGACTGGAAACACCATATATTTT.

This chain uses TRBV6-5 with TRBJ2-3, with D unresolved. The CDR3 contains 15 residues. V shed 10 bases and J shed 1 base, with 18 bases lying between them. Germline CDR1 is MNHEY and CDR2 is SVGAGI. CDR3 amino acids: CATERQALGTDTQYF. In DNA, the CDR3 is TGTGCCACGGAGAGGCAAGCACTCGGCACAGATACGCAGTATTTT.

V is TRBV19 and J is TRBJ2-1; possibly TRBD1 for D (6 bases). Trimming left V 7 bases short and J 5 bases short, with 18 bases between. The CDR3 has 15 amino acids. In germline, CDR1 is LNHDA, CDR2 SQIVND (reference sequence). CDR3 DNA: TGTGCCAGTACCTCAGGGGAAGACGGACACAATGAGCAGTTCTTC. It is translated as CASTSGEDGHNEQFF. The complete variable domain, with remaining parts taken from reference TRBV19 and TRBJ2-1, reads DGGITQSPKYLFRKEGQNVTLSCEQNLNHDAMYWYRQDPGQGLRLIYYSQIVNDFQKGDIAEGYSVSREKKESFPLTVTSAQKNPTAFYLCASTSGEDGHNEQFFGPGTRLTVL.